One sample yielded the 8 T cell receptor beta chains listed below, sequenced in a study of beta chain features in type 1 diabetes. The study reverse transcribed the entire isolated RNA, so it sequenced expressed TCRB transcripts. The protocol was immunoSEQ multiplex PCR, while the TCRdb copy is restricted to in-frame clones and leaves out a portion. The repertoire includes about 260,000 clones, around 25% of them detected once, and approximately 0.011% sits in the top ten. Overall study results and limits: Across all four CD4+ subsets, people with type 1 diabetes showed modestly shorter TCRB CDR3s.

Their specific antigens are unknown. The specimen was naive CD4+ T cells from blood. These receptors all come from a woman in her twenties or thirties with type 1 diabetes.

The gene calls are TRBV30 and TRBJ2-3; weak D call: TRBD2 (6 bases). V lost 0 bases and J lost 5, with 21 bases in between. Germline V gene lookup returns CDR1 GTSNPN and CDR2 SVGIG (reference sequence). The CDR3 has 17 residues. The CDR3: CAWSVKGPGVGGDTQYF. The CDR3 DNA is TGTGCCTGGAGTGTTAAGGGGCCGGGGGTTGGAGGAGATACGCAGTATTTT.

The chain uses TRBV5-1 and TRBJ2-7, with no clear D. This CDR3 is 14 amino acids long. Germline V lookup: CDR1 SGHRS, CDR2 YFSETQ. Trimming left V 5 bases short and J 0 bases short, with 12 bases between. The CDR3 spells CASRSRQDSYEQYF. The DNA of the CDR3 is TGCGCCAGCAGAAGCAGGCAGGACTCCTACGAGCAGTACTTC.

The rearrangement links TRBV27 to TRBJ1-1; unclear D gene. V was clipped by 2 bases and J by 6 bases, with 10 bases between them. Germline CDR1 is MNHEY and CDR2 is SMNVEV (reference sequence). This CDR3 has 13 residues. This chain's CDR3 is CASSLEGRAEAFF. The CDR3 DNA follows: TGTGCCAGCAGTTTAGAAGGGCGGGCTGAAGCTTTCTTT.

This clone was counted only a few times. The V and J genes are TRBV14 and TRBJ1-1, with D unclear. This CDR3 spans 12 amino acids. Germline assignment: CDR1 SGHDN and CDR2 FVKESK. The V and J ends lost 0 bases and 4 bases respectively, with 3 bases between them. In nucleotides, the CDR3 is TGTGCCAGCAGCCAAGATCTCACTGAAGCTTTCTTT. Translating gives CASSQDLTEAFF.

This sequence joins TRBV29-1 and TRBJ1-4; D is undetermined. The V gene lost 5 bases and the J gene lost 4 bases, with 11 bases spanning the gap. Germline CDR1 SQVTM, CDR2 ANQGSEA. The CDR3 runs 13 residues. The chain's CDR3 is CSVLHRNNEKLFF. As DNA, the CDR3 is TGCAGCGTTCTTCACAGAAATAATGAAAAACTGTTTTTT.

The rearrangement joins TRBV7-9 to TRBJ1-5; D ambiguous. The ends were cut back, 2 bases at V and 2 bases at J, with 10 bases in the middle. Germline CDR1 reads SEHNR; CDR2 reads FQNEAQ (reference sequence). The CDR3 loop spans 15 amino acids. The CDR3, as DNA: TGTGCCAGCAGCTTAACAGATTTGGGCAATCAGCCCCAGCATTTT. Translating gives CASSLTDLGNQPQHF.

J is TRBJ1-2 and V is TRBV29-1; D remains unclear. Germline loops: CDR1 SQVTM, CDR2 ANQGSEA. CDR3 size: 15 residues. V was clipped by 4 bases and J by 4 bases, with 19 bases between them. In nucleotides, the CDR3 is TGCAGCGTTGCCCCCTACCGACAAGAACTCTATGGCTACACCTTC. Amino acid sequence: CSVAPYRQELYGYTF.

The gene calls are TRBV29-1 and TRBJ2-2; 13 nucleotides agree with TRBD2. The V gene end was trimmed by 4 bases and the J gene end by 3 bases; junction bases not matched to a gene: 5. The CDR3 is 16 amino acids. Germline V gene data show CDR1 as SQVTM and CDR2 as ANQGSEA. In DNA form, the CDR3 reads TGCAGCGTTGGACTAGCGGGAGGACCGCACACCGGGGAGCTGTTTTTT. Encoded protein: CSVGLAGGPHTGELFF.